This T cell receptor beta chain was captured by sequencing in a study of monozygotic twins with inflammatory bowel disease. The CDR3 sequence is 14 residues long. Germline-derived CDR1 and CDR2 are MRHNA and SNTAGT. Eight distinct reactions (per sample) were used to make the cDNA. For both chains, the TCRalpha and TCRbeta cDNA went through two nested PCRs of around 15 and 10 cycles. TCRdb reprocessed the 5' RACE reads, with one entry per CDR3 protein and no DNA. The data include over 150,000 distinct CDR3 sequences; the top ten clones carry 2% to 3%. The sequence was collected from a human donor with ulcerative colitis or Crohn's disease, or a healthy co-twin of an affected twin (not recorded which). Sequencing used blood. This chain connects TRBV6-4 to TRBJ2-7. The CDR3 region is CASSETGSSYEQYF.